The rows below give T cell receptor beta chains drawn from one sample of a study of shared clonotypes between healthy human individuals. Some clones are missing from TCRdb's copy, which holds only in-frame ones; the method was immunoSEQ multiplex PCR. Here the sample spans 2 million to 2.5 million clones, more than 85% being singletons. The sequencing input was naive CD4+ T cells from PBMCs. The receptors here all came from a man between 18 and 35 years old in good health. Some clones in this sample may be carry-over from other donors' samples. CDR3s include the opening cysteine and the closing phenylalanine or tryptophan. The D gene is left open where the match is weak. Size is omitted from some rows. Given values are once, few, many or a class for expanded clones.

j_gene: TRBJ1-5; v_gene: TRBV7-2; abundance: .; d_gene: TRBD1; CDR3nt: TGTGCCAGCAGCTTAGGAGGGGGCCCACGGCAGCCCCAGCATTTT; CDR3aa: CASSLGGGPRQPQHF
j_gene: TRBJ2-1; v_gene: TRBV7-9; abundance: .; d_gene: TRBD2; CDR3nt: TGTGCCAGCAGCTTAGGGACTAGCGCAAACAATGAGCAGTTCTTC; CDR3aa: CASSLGTSANNEQFF
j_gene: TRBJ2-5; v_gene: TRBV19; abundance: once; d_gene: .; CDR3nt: TGTGCCAGTAGTCTAGACCAAGAGACCCAGTACTTC; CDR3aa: CASSLDQETQYF
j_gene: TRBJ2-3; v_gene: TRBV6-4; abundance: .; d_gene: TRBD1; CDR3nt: TGTGCCAGCAGTGACACCGGGACAGGGGGAGATACGCAGTATTTT; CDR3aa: CASSDTGTGGDTQYF
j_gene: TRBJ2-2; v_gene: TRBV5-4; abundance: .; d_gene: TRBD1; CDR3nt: TGTGCCAGCAGCCTGGGGACAGGGCCGAACACCGGGGAGCTGTTTTTT; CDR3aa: CASSLGTGPNTGELFF
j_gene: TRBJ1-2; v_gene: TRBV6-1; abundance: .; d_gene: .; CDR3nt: TGTGCCAGCAGTAACCGACAGTCAGCTACCTATGGCTACACCTTC; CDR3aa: CASSNRQSATYGYTF
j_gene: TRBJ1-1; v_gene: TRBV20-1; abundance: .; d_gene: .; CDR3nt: TGCAGTGTCGGGAACACTGAAGCTTTCTTT; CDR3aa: CSVGNTEAFF
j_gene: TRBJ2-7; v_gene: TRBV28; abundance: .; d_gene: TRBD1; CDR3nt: TGTGCCAGCTCAAAACCCGGGGACAGGTCCCCCTACGAGCAGTACTTC; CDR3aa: CASSKPGDRSPYEQYF
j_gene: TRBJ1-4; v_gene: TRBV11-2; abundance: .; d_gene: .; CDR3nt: TGTGCCAGCAGCTTTAGGGGCATCCATAATGAAAAACTGTTTTTT; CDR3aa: CASSFRGIHNEKLFF
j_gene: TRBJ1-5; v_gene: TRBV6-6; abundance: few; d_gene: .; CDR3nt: TGTGCCAGCAGATCATATAGCAATCAGCCCCAGCATTTT; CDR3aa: CASRSYSNQPQHF
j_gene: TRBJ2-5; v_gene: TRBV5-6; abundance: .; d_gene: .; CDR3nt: TGTGCCAGCAGCTTGGCCCAGACAGCCCGGTACTTC; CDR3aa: CASSLAQTARYF
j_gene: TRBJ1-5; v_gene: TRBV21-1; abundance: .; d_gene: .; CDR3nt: TGTGCCAGCAGCAAAGTATCCGAGGATAGCAATCAGCCCCAGCATTTT; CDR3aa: CASSKVSEDSNQPQHF
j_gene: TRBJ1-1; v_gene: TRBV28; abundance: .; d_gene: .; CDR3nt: TGTGCCAGCAATGCCAGGGTCACTGAAGCTTTCTTT; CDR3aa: CASNARVTEAFF
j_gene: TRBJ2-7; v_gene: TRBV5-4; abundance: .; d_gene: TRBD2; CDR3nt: TGTGCCAGCAGCTTTGGAACTAGCGGGAGCTTGGGGCAGTACTTC; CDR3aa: CASSFGTSGSLGQYF